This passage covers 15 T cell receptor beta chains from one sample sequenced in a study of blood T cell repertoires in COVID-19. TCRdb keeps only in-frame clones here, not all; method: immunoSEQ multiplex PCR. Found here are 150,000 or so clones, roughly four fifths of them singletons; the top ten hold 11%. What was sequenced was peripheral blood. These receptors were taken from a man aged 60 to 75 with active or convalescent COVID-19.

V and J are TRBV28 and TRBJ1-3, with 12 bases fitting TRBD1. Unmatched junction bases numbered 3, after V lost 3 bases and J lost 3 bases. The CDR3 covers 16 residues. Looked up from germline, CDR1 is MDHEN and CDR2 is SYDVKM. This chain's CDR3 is CASSFGTGGFGNTIYF. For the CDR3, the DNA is TGTGCCAGCAGTTTCGGGACAGGGGGCTTTGGAAACACCATATATTTT.

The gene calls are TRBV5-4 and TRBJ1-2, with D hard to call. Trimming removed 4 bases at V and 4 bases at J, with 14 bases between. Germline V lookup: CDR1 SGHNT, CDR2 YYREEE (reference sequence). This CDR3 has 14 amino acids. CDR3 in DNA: TGTGCCAGCAGCCCCGGAGGGCTTGGCTATGGCTACACCTTC. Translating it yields CASSPGGLGYGYTF.

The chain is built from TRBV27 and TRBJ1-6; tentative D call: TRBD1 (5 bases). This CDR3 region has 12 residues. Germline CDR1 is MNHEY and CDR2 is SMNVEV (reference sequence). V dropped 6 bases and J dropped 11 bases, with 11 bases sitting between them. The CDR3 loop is CASSSGGTPLHF. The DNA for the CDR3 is TGTGCCAGCAGCTCGGGGGGGACACCCCTCCACTTT.

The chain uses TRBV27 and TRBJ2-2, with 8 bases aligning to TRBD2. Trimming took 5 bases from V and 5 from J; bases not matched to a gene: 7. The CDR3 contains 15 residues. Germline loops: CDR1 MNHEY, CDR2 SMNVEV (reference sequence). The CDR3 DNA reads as TGTGCCAGCAGTGGGGGGACTAGTGGGACCGGGGAGCTGTTTTTT. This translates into CASSGGTSGTGELFF.

The CDR3: CASSTGLGRETQYF. For the CDR3, the DNA is TGTGCCAGTAGTACCGGACTAGGGCGGGAGACCCAGTACTTC. The gene calls are TRBV19 and TRBJ2-5; 7 bases align to TRBD2. The CDR3 extends over 14 amino acids. After removal of 4 bases from V and 5 bases from J, the junction contained 7 bases not matched to a gene. Per germline, CDR1 LNHDA and CDR2 SQIVND (reference sequence). The entire variable domain, with the rest obtained from reference TRBV19 and TRBJ2-5, is as follows: DGGITQSPKYLFRKEGQNVTLSCEQNLNHDAMYWYRQDPGQGLRLIYYSQIVNDFQKGDIAEGYSVSREKKESFPLTVTSAQKNPTAFYLCASSTGLGRETQYFGPGTRLLVL.

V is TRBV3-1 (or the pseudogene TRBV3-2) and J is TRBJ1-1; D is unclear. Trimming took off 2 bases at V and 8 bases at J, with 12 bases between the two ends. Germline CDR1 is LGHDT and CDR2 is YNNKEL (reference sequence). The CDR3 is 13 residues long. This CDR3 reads CASSQNSGGEAFF. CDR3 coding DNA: TGTGCCAGCAGCCAAAATAGTGGCGGAGAAGCTTTCTTT.

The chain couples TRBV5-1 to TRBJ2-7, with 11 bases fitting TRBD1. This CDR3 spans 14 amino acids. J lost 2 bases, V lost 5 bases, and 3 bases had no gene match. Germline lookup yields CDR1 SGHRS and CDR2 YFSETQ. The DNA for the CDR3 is TGCGCCAGCAGAGGGGGACAGGGGGCCTACGAGCAGTACTTC. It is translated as CASRGGQGAYEQYF.

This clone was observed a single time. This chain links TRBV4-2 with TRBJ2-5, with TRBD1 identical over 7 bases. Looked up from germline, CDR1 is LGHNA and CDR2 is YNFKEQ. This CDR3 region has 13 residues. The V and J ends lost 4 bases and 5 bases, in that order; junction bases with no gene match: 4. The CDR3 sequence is CASSRQGSETQYF. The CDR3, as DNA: TGTGCCAGCAGCCGACAGGGTTCCGAGACCCAGTACTTC.

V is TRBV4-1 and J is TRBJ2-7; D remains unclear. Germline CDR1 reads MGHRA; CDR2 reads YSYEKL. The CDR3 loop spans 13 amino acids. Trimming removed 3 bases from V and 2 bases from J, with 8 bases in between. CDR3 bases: TGCGCCAGCAGCCAGGCATCAACCTACGAGCAGTACTTC. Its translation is CASSQASTYEQYF.

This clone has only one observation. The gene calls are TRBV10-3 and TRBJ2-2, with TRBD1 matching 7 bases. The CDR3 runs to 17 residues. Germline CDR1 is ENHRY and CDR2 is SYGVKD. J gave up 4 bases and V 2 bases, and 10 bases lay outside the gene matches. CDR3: CAISERRQGLSTGELFF. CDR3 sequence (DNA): TGTGCCATCAGTGAGAGACGACAGGGCCTCAGCACCGGGGAGCTGTTTTTT.

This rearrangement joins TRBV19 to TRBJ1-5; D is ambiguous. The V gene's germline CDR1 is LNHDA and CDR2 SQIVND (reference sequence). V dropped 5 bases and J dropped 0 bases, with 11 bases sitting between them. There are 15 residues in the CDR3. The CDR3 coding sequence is TGTGCCAGTAGTTCACGGGGTCCTAGCAATCAGCCCCAGCATTTT. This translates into CASSSRGPSNQPQHF. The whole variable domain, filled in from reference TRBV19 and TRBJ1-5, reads DGGITQSPKYLFRKEGQNVTLSCEQNLNHDAMYWYRQDPGQGLRLIYYSQIVNDFQKGDIAEGYSVSREKKESFPLTVTSAQKNPTAFYLCASSSRGPSNQPQHFGDGTRLSIL.

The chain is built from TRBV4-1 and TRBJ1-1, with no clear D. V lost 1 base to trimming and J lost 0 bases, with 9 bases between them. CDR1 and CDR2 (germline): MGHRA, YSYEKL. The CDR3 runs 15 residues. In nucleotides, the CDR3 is TGCGCCAGCAGCCAAGTCGGGGTCATGAACACTGAAGCTTTCTTT. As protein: CASSQVGVMNTEAFF.

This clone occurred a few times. CDR3 in DNA: TGTGCCAGCAGTTACTCCGGGACAGCTAATGAAAAACTGTTTTTT. Protein sequence: CASSYSGTANEKLFF. This chain connects TRBV6-2 or TRBV6-3 to TRBJ1-4; 7 bases fit TRBD1. The V gene's germline CDR1 is MNHEY and CDR2 SVGEGT. The ends lost 0 bases at V and 3 bases at J; junction bases unmatched: 1. This CDR3 is built from 15 residues.

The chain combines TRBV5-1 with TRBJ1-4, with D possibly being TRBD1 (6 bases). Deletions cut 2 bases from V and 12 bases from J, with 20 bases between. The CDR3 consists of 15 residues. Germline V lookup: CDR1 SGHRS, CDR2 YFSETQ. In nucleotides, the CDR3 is TGCGCCAGCAGCTTATCCGGGACAATAAGTGGAGAACTGTTTTTT. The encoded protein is CASSLSGTISGELFF.

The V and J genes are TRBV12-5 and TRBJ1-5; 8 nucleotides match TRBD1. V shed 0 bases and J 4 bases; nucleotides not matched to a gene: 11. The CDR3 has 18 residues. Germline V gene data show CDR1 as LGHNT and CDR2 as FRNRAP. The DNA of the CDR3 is TGTGCTAGTGGTTTGGTGCCCCGGACAGGGAATTCGAATCAGCCCCAGCATTTT. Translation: CASGLVPRTGNSNQPQHF.